The TCR beta chain under discussion was sequenced for a study of T cell repertoires in cytomegalovirus infection. For the study at large: CMV epitopes that were recently identified and HLA-C-restricted were used alongside well-studied HLA-B-restricted ones. Study-wide results and limits: Carriers of CMV plus the relevant HLA were identified by cumulative public TCR beta family frequency.

Per the germline V gene, CDR1 is MNHEY and CDR2 is SVGEGT. Trimming removed 6 bases from V and 2 bases from J; junction bases left unmatched: 9. This CDR3 is 15 amino acids long. TCRdb recomputed calls from the reads with MiXCR, one row per CDR3 protein. The profile shows 830,000 or so distinct CDR3 sequences, about 31% of them singletons. Remarks on this clonotype: The antigen is not known.

The origin of this receptor is a human donor in good health (CMV status not recorded). Some clones in this sample may be carry-over from other donors' samples. The chain combines TRBV6-2 or TRBV6-3 with TRBJ2-7; 8 bases are a match to TRBD1. The starting material was cultured CD8+ T cells from PBMCs, obtained from culture after CMV antigen stimulation. CDR3 in amino acids: CASRSPGTGAYEQYV. Written as DNA, the CDR3 is TGTGCCAGCAGATCCCCCGGGACAGGAGCCTACGAGCAGTACGTC.